Below, 11 T cell receptor beta chains from the same sample are listed, as sequenced in a study of vaccination and CD4 T cells after COVID-19. With the Oncomine TCR Beta short-read assay, DNA from cultured CD4+ T cells was sequenced. MiXCR, run by TCRdb on the PCR reads, gives a single entry per CDR3 protein. Among approximately 9,300 distinct CDR3 sequences listed, about 23% were seen once. The antigens of these receptors remain unknown. This sample's treatment: approximately 9-day PBMC culture with coronavirus spike peptide pools or control peptides (ViraFEST assay). The material was CD4+ T cells from blood, cultured in vitro, obtained before SARS-CoV-2 vaccination. The receptors shown here come from a human donor who received a COVID-19 vaccine.

The V and J genes are TRBV29-1 and TRBJ1-1; D remains ambiguous. CDR1 SQVTM and CDR2 ANQGSEA come from the germline V gene. Trimming cost V 4 bases and J 5 bases, with 14 bases left between them. This CDR3 has 13 residues. CDR3 nucleotides: TGCAGCGTTGTTGCAGGACTTAGGACTGAAGCTTTCTTT. This sequence encodes CSVVAGLRTEAFF.

V and J are TRBV27 and TRBJ1-4; D is possibly TRBD1 (5 bases). This CDR3 contains 19 residues. The ends were cut back, 2 bases at V and 0 bases at J, with 19 bases in the middle. The germline CDR1 and CDR2 sequences are MNHEY and SMNVEV (reference sequence). The CDR3 loop is CASSLDGRDAAATNEKLFF. The CDR3 nucleotides read TGTGCCAGCAGTTTAGATGGCCGGGACGCAGCTGCAACTAATGAAAAACTGTTTTTT. The whole variable domain, filled in from reference TRBV27 and TRBJ1-4, reads EAQVTQNPRYLITVTGKKLTVTCSQNMNHEYMSWYRQDPGLGLRQIYYSMNVEVTDKGDVPEGYKVSRKEKRNFPLILESPSPNQTSLYFCASSLDGRDAAATNEKLFFGSGTQLSVL.

CDR3 DNA sequence: TGTGCCAGCAGTTTACGGCAGAGTAATGAAAAACTGTTTTTT. Encoded protein: CASSLRQSNEKLFF. The rearrangement joins TRBV27 to TRBJ1-4; D not resolved. Germline V gene lookup returns CDR1 MNHEY and CDR2 SMNVEV (reference sequence). Trimming cost V 2 bases and J 4 bases, with 8 bases left between them. This CDR3 is built from 14 residues. Looking up the rest from reference TRBV27 and TRBJ1-4 gives the full variable domain: EAQVTQNPRYLITVTGKKLTVTCSQNMNHEYMSWYRQDPGLGLRQIYYSMNVEVTDKGDVPEGYKVSRKEKRNFPLILESPSPNQTSLYFCASSLRQSNEKLFFGSGTQLSVL.

This clonotype appeared a few times. This chain joins TRBV25-1 and TRBJ1-1, with 7 bases matching TRBD1. The CDR3 spans 16 residues. CDR1 is MGHDK, CDR2 SYGVNS, per germline. V shed 0 bases and J 0 bases; nucleotides not matched to a gene: 4. DNA for the CDR3: TGTGCCAGCAGTGAATATGGCAGGGGGGTGAACACTGAAGCTTTCTTT. Encoded protein: CASSEYGRGVNTEAFF.

This rearrangement joins TRBV10-1 to TRBJ1-3, with 7 nucleotides matching TRBD1. Germline V gene sequence: CDR1 WNHNN, CDR2 SYGVQD (reference sequence). V lost 7 bases to trimming and J lost 0 bases; unmatched junction nucleotides: 12. The CDR3 totals 17 residues. The CDR3 sequence is CASTRGRQGFSGNTIYF. The DNA of the CDR3 is TGCGCCAGCACCCGAGGGCGACAGGGTTTCTCTGGAAACACCATATATTTT.

This rearrangement joins TRBV24-1 to TRBJ2-6; no firm D call. In germline, CDR1 is KGHDR, CDR2 SFDVKD. There are 16 residues in the CDR3. V gave up 4 bases and J gave up 4 bases, with 13 bases separating them. The CDR3 here is CATSEPSLAGANVLTF. Written as DNA, the CDR3 is TGTGCCACCAGTGAGCCCTCCTTGGCCGGGGCCAACGTCCTGACTTTC.

This clonotype was seen a handful of times. The V and J genes are TRBV12-3 or TRBV12-4 and TRBJ2-5; D might be TRBD2 (7 bases). Trimming removed 5 bases at V and 7 bases at J, with 17 bases between. The CDR3 totals 14 residues. The CDR3 spells CASSGEGGAWTQYF. The CDR3 bases are TGTGCCAGCAGTGGAGAAGGGGGGGCTTGGACCCAGTACTTC.

This chain uses TRBV2 with TRBJ1-2, with a weak D call TRBD1 (6 bases). Germline V gene data show CDR1 as SNHLY and CDR2 as FYNNEI. The CDR3 has 12 residues. V shed 6 bases and J shed 7 bases, with 12 bases lying between them. DNA for the CDR3: TGTGCCAGCAGGGGGGGGGGCGGTGGCTACACCTTC. Its protein product is CASRGGGGGYTF.

This clonotype was observed a handful of times. The chain recombines TRBV29-1 with TRBJ1-2; D is perhaps TRBD1 (6 bases). CDR3 length: 13 amino acids. Germline values: CDR1 SQVTM, CDR2 ANQGSEA. The V and J ends lost 1 base and 2 bases respectively, with 8 bases between them. The CDR3: CSVEGGQNYGYTF. The DNA of the CDR3 is TGCAGCGTTGAAGGCGGACAGAACTATGGCTACACCTTC. Based on the CDR3 plus reference TRBV29-1 and TRBJ1-2, the full variable domain is SAVISQKPSRDICQRGTSLTIQCQVDSQVTMMFWYRQQPGQSLTLIATANQGSEATYESGFVIDKFPISRPNLTFSTLTVSNMSPEDSSIYLCSVEGGQNYGYTFGSGTRLTVV.

CDR3 amino acids: CASSLDREETQYF. CDR3 bases: TGTGCCAGCAGCTTGGACCGAGAAGAGACCCAGTACTTC. The chain links TRBV5-4 to TRBJ2-5, with no clear D. CDR3 length: 13 amino acids. Trimming took off 0 bases at V and 3 bases at J, with 6 bases between the two ends. Germline V CDR1 and CDR2: SGHNT, YYREEE (reference sequence). The full variable domain, with the rest looked up from reference TRBV5-4 and TRBJ2-5, is ETGVTQSPTHLIKTRGQQVTLRCSSQSGHNTVSWYQQALGQGPQFIFQYYREEENGRGNFPPRFSGLQFPNYSSELNVNALELDDSALYLCASSLDREETQYFGPGTRLLVL.

This clonotype was recorded a few times. The chain recombines TRBV9 with TRBJ1-1; TRBD1 might be the D (5 bases). The CDR3 consists of 15 residues. Trimming pared 4 bases from V and 10 bases from J, leaving 23 bases between. Germline CDR1 reads SGDLS; CDR2 reads YYNGEE. The CDR3 protein is CASSPALVGGSPAFF. The CDR3 DNA reads TGTGCCAGCAGCCCAGCTCTAGTCGGGGGATCCCCAGCTTTCTTT. Full variable domain (missing parts from reference TRBV9 and TRBJ1-1): DSGVTQTPKHLITATGQRVTLRCSPRSGDLSVYWYQQSLDQGLQFLIQYYNGEERAKGNILERFSAQQFPDLHSELNLSSLELGDSALYFCASSPALVGGSPAFFGQGTRLTVV.